This entry lists 20 T cell receptor beta chains sequenced from one sample in a study of T cells in Graves' hyperthyroidism and ophthalmopathy. TCR beta CDR3 sequences were amplified from RNA transcripts. The primer set for the first-round RT-PCR of the TCR CDR3 was HTBI. TCRdb reanalysed the multiplex PCR reads using MiXCR and keeps one entry per CDR3 protein. The data show approximately 620,000 distinct CDR3 sequences, with 11% to 15% seen just once and 4.5% to 6% held by the top ten. The sample taken for sequencing was blood. The receptors here all came from a woman aged 25 to 39 with Graves' hyperthyroidism that later progressed to Graves' ophthalmopathy.

There are many counts of this clonotype. The CDR3 spells CSARGGINYGYTF. For the CDR3, the DNA is TGCAGTGCTAGAGGAGGCATCAACTATGGCTACACCTTC. The chain joins TRBV20-1 to TRBJ1-2; no firm D call. The CDR3 sequence is 13 residues long. Germline V CDR1 and CDR2: DFQATT, SNEGSKA (reference sequence). V was shortened by 1 base and J by 2 bases, with 8 bases between the two germline ends.

This clonotype was recorded at least ten times. The genes are TRBV19 and TRBJ1-1, with a weak D call TRBD1 (5 bases). CDR1 LNHDA and CDR2 SQIVND come from the germline V gene (reference sequence). This CDR3 contains 14 residues. V was pared by 7 bases and J by 4 bases, with 16 bases between. The CDR3 sequence is CASNPGSISTEAFF. DNA of the CDR3: TGTGCCAGTAATCCAGGGTCGATCAGCACTGAAGCTTTCTTT. Together with reference TRBV19 and TRBJ1-1, the CDR3 gives the full variable domain: DGGITQSPKYLFRKEGQNVTLSCEQNLNHDAMYWYRQDPGQGLRLIYYSQIVNDFQKGDIAEGYSVSREKKESFPLTVTSAQKNPTAFYLCASNPGSISTEAFFGQGTRLTVV.

The genes are TRBV28 and TRBJ2-3, with 11 bases fitting TRBD2. Looked up from germline, CDR1 is MDHEN and CDR2 is SYDVKM. The CDR3 has 16 residues. Losses at the gene ends were 1 base for V and 5 bases for J; bases not matched to a gene: 5. The CDR3 DNA follows: TGTGCCAGCAGTTTATTTTTCACTAGCGGGAGAGATACGCAGTATTTT. It is translated as CASSLFFTSGRDTQYF.

This clonotype was seen ten or more times. The rearrangement joins TRBV5-1 to TRBJ1-4; 7 bases align to TRBD1. Per the germline V gene, CDR1 is SGHRS and CDR2 is YFSETQ. The CDR3 length is 16 residues. J gave up 0 bases and V 3 bases, and 5 bases lay outside the gene matches. CDR3 region: CASSSGQAATNEKLFF. The CDR3 DNA is TGCGCCAGCAGCTCTGGACAGGCTGCAACTAATGAAAAACTGTTTTTT.

This clonotype was found many times. The CDR3 DNA sequence: TGCGCCAGCAGCCAAGAAGACACCCTGAACACTGAAGCTTTCTTT. Its protein product is CASSQEDTLNTEAFF. This chain uses TRBV4-1 with TRBJ1-1; D unresolved. The germline V gene encodes CDR1 MGHRA and CDR2 YSYEKL. V shed 0 bases and J shed 0 bases, with 8 bases lying between them. The CDR3 runs 15 residues.

For this clonotype: Given a much more abundant clone one base away, this may be a read error. V gene TRBV9 combines with J gene TRBJ2-7; possible D gene TRBD2, 5 bases. V dropped 0 bases and J dropped 9 bases, with 16 bases sitting between them. CDR1 is SGDLS, CDR2 YYNGEE, per germline. CDR3 length: 14 amino acids. CDR3 sequence reads: CASSVVSDGGAQYF. CDR3 nucleotides: TGTGCCAGCAGCGTAGTTTCAGACGGAGGCGCGCAGTACTTC.

This clonotype was observed a handful of times. This chain uses TRBV6-5 with TRBJ2-7, with unresolved D. CDR3 size: 16 residues. Looked up from germline, CDR1 is MNHEY and CDR2 is SVGAGI. Trimming removed 0 bases at V and 0 bases at J, with 12 bases between. In DNA form, the CDR3 reads TGTGCCAGCAGTTACTCTGGGCAGGAGAGCTCCTACGAGCAGTACTTC. Translating gives CASSYSGQESSYEQYF.

This clonotype was counted between two and nine times. A much larger clonotype is one base distant, so this may be a read error. This chain links TRBV27 with TRBJ1-3; D unclear. Germline loops: CDR1 MNHEY, CDR2 SMNVEV (reference sequence). The CDR3 length is 14 residues. The CDR3 DNA reads as TGTGCCAGCAGTTTATCGGCAACTGGAAACACCACATATTTT. This sequence encodes CASSLSATGNTTYF.

The rearrangement uses TRBV29-1 and TRBJ2-3; D may be TRBD1 or TRBD2 (6 bases each). With 4 bases removed from V and 8 bases from J, the gap between germline ends came to 28 bases. CDR1 SQVTM and CDR2 ANQGSEA come from the germline V gene. CDR3 length: 17 residues. The CDR3 is CSVGGRGATDVVGTQYF. CDR3 DNA: TGCAGCGTTGGGGGTAGGGGGGCCACGGATGTGGTTGGTACGCAGTATTTT.

This clonotype was counted between two and nine times. This sequence joins TRBV6-2 or TRBV6-3 and TRBJ1-5, with D tentatively TRBD1 (6 bases). The V end was cut by 6 bases, the J end by 7 bases, with 10 bases between. This CDR3 region has 12 residues. Germline lookup yields CDR1 MNHEY and CDR2 SVGEGT. CDR3 DNA: TGTGCCAGCAGCACAGGGTACCAGCCCCAGCATTTT. It is translated as CASSTGYQPQHF.

This clonotype was counted between two and nine times. V and J are TRBV6-1 and TRBJ2-5, with 14 bases identical to TRBD2. Germline V lookup: CDR1 MNHNS, CDR2 SASEGT. The length of the CDR3 is 16 residues. J gave up 4 bases and V 7 bases, and 8 bases lay outside the gene matches. The CDR3 spells CASKNPGLAGVETQYF. In DNA, the CDR3 is TGTGCCAGCAAAAACCCGGGACTAGCGGGAGTAGAGACCCAGTACTTC.

This clonotype was counted a few times. J is TRBJ1-2 and V is TRBV28; D unresolved. V was clipped by 3 bases and J by 6 bases, with 14 bases between them. This CDR3 spans 14 amino acids. Germline CDR1 and CDR2: MDHEN and SYDVKM. The CDR3 DNA follows: TGTGCCAGCAGTTTTAGGGCAACTATGCATGGCTACACCTTC. Translated, it gives CASSFRATMHGYTF.

This clonotype was seen more than once but under ten times. V is TRBV5-8 and J is TRBJ2-2; D call uncertain. The germline gives CDR1 SGHTS, CDR2 YDEGEE. V lost 4 bases and J 6 bases, leaving 19 bases between the germline ends. The CDR3 has 16 amino acids. This CDR3 is CASSPLGPMVSGELFF. The CDR3 coding sequence is TGTGCCAGCAGCCCACTCGGGCCCATGGTTTCCGGGGAGCTGTTTTTT.

This clonotype came up many times. The V call is TRBV12-5, the J call TRBJ1-2, with 7 bases identical to TRBD1. The junction had 4 bases not matched to a gene; V was cut back by 8 bases and J by 1 base. The germline gives CDR1 LGHNT, CDR2 FRNRAP. This CDR3 has 13 amino acids. CDR3 bases: TGTGCTAGTAATCCAGGGGGTAACTATGGCTACACCTTC. This sequence encodes CASNPGGNYGYTF.

This clonotype was seen repeatedly, ten times or more. This rearrangement joins TRBV29-1 to TRBJ2-5; 9 positions match TRBD2. The germline CDR1 and CDR2 sequences are SQVTM and ANQGSEA. The CDR3 covers 15 residues. V trimming: 2 bases; J trimming: 1 base; junction bases outside the gene matches: 5. In DNA, the CDR3 is TGCAGCGTTGAATTCCAGCGGGAGGCCCAAGAGACCCAGTACTTC. Residues: CSVEFQREAQETQYF.

The sample holds many counts of this clonotype. The chain joins TRBV19 to TRBJ2-7; D is undetermined. V was shortened by 7 bases and J by 1 base, with 14 bases between the two germline ends. Germline CDR1 reads LNHDA; CDR2 reads SQIVND (reference sequence). The CDR3 consists of 14 residues. The CDR3: CASKMGTPSYEQYF. In DNA form, the CDR3 reads TGTGCCAGTAAAATGGGTACTCCTTCCTACGAGCAGTACTTC.

The table lists this clonotype with many counts. This chain links TRBV27 with TRBJ2-1, with unresolved D. The CDR3 covers 13 residues. Per germline, CDR1 MNHEY and CDR2 SMNVEV (reference sequence). V lost 2 bases, J lost 7 bases, and 9 bases lay in between. Here the CDR3 DNA reads TGTGCCAGCAGTTTACGTGGGTGGAATGAGCAGTTCTTC. Translated, it gives CASSLRGWNEQFF.

This clonotype has a count of ten or more. The chain has TRBV12-3 or TRBV12-4 and TRBJ1-6; D uncertain. The CDR3 is 14 residues long. With 5 bases removed from V and 9 bases from J, the gap between germline ends came to 14 bases. CDR3 loop: CASSPLRGGSPLHF. Written as DNA, the CDR3 is TGTGCCAGCAGTCCCCTTCGAGGTGGTTCACCCCTCCACTTT.

This clonotype came up many times. The chain uses TRBV28 and TRBJ2-5; TRBD1 is a possible D gene (6 bases). This CDR3 is 16 amino acids long. The germline CDR1 and CDR2 sequences are MDHEN and SYDVKM. V lost 5 bases to trimming and J lost 4 bases, with 20 bases between them. CDR3: CASSKGDGLRVETQYF. Here the CDR3 DNA reads TGTGCCAGCAGTAAGGGGGACGGGCTTAGGGTAGAGACCCAGTACTTC.

This sequence joins TRBV7-6 and TRBJ2-3; perhaps TRBD2 as D (5 bases). The CDR3 covers 15 residues. V was shortened by 1 base and J by 2 bases, with 10 bases between the two germline ends. Per germline, CDR1 SGHVS and CDR2 FNYEAQ. CDR3 protein: CASSLGGSYTDTQYF. CDR3 bases: TGTGCCAGCAGCTTAGGAGGGTCATACACAGATACGCAGTATTTT.